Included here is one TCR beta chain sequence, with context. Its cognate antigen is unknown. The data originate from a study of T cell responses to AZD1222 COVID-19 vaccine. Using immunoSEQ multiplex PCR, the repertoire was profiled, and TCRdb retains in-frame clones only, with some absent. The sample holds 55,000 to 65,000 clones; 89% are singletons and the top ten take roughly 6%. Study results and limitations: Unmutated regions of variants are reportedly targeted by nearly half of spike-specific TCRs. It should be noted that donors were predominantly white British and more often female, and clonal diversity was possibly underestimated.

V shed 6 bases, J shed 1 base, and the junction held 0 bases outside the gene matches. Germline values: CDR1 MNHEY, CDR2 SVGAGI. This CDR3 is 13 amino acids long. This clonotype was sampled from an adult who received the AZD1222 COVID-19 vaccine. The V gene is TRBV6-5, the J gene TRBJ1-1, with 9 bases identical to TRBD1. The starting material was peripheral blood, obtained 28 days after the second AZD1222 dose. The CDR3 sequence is CASRDRGNTEAFF. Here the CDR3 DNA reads TGTGCCAGCAGGGACAGGGGGAACACTGAAGCTTTCTTT.